Sequencing of this T cell receptor (beta chain) was carried out in a study of T cells after posttransplantation cyclophosphamide. Note on this clone: Its antigen is unknown.

The CDR3 spans 14 residues. CDR1 and CDR2 (germline): LNHNV, YYDKDF (reference sequence). The protocol was immunoSEQ multiplex PCR, while the TCRdb copy is restricted to in-frame clones and leaves out a portion. The table records approximately 45,000 clones, around 91% of them present only once. Study-wide results and caveats: Donor CD8+ memory clones often dominated recipient blood repertoires at later times. Tissue-infiltrating T cells from skin or gut overlapped little with blood T cells. After PTCy, TRB diversity resembled that of CNI/methotrexate controls.

This chain joins TRBV15 and TRBJ2-5; D ambiguous. The J call may be mistaken, given a closer DNA end match to TRBJ2-7. The specimen sequenced was PBMCs. This sequence originates from a woman aged 50 to 65 in good health and a related stem cell transplant donor. The CDR3 DNA reads TGTGCCACCAGCAGAGATCACACTAACTACGAGCAGTACTTC. It is translated as CATSRDHTNYEQYF.